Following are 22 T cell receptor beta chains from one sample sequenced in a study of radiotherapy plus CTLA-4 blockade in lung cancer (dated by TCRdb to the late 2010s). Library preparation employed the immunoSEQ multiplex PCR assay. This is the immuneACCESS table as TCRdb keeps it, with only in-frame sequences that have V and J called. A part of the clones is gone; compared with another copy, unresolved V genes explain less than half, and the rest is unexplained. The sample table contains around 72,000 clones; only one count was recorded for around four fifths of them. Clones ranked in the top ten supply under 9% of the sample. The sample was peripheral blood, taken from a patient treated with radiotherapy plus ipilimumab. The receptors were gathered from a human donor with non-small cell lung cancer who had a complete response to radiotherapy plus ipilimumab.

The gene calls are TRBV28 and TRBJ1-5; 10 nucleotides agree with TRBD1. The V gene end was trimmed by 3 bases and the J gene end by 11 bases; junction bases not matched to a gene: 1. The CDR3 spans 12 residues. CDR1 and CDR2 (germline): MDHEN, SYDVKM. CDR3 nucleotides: TGTGCCAGCAGTTTGGGACAGGGGTCCCAGCATTTT. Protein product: CASSLGQGSQHF. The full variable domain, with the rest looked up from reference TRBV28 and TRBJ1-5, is DVKVTQSSRYLVKRTGEKVFLECVQDMDHENMFWYRQDPGLGLRLIYFSYDVKMKEKGDIPEGYSVSREKKERFSLILESASTNQTSMYLCASSLGQGSQHFGDGTRLSIL.

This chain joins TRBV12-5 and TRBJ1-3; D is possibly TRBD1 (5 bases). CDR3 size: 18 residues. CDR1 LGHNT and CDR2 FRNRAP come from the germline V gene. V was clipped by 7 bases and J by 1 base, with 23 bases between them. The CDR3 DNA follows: TGTGCTAGTGCCCCCGGGACTGATCTTGTGGGGTCTGGAAACACCATATATTTT. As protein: CASAPGTDLVGSGNTIYF.

The CDR3 loop reads CASSVAPGQWMGGYTF. CDR3 in DNA: TGTGCCAGCAGCGTAGCCCCTGGACAGTGGATGGGTGGCTACACCTTC. The rearrangement links TRBV9 to TRBJ1-2, with D possibly matching TRBD1 (6 bases). Germline values: CDR1 SGDLS, CDR2 YYNGEE. The CDR3 has 16 residues. Trimming cost V 0 bases and J 7 bases, with 19 bases left between them. The entire variable domain, with the rest obtained from reference TRBV9 and TRBJ1-2, is as follows: DSGVTQTPKHLITATGQRVTLRCSPRSGDLSVYWYQQSLDQGLQFLIQYYNGEERAKGNILERFSAQQFPDLHSELNLSSLELGDSALYFCASSVAPGQWMGGYTFGSGTRLTVV.

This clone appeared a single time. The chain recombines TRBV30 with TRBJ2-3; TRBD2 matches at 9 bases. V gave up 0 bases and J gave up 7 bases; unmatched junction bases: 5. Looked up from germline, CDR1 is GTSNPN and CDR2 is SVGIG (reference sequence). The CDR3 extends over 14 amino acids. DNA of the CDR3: TGTGCCTGGAGTGTAAAGCGGGGGGATTATACGCAGTATTTT. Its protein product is CAWSVKRGDYTQYF.

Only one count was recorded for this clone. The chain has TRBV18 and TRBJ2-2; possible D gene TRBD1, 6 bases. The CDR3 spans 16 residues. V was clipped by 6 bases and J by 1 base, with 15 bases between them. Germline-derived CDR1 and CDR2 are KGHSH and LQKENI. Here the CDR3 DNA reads TGTGCCAGCTCCCCCCCGGACAGTCAGAACACCGGGGAGCTGTTTTTT. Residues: CASSPPDSQNTGELFF.

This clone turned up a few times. The CDR3 sequence: CASRVGFQETQYF. The CDR3 region has the DNA TGTGCCAGCAGGGTGGGGTTCCAAGAGACCCAGTACTTC. V usage is TRBV2 and J usage is TRBJ2-5, with D unclear. The ends were cut back, 6 bases at V and 1 base at J, with 9 bases in the middle. Germline CDR1 is SNHLY and CDR2 is FYNNEI. The CDR3 is made up of 13 amino acids.

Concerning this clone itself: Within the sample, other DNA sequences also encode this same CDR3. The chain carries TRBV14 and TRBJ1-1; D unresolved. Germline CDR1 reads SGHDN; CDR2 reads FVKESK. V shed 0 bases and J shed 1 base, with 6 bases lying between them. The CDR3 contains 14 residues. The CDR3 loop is CASSQEVRNTEAFF. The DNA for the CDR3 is TGTGCCAGCAGCCAAGAGGTGAGGAACACTGAAGCTTTCTTT.

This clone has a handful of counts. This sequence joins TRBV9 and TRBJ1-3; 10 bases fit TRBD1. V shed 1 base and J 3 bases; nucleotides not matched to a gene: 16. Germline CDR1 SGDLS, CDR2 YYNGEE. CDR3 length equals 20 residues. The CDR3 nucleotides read TGTGCCAGCAGCGTATCGGGACGACAGGGGGCTCGGCCAGGTGGAAACACCATATATTTT. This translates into CASSVSGRQGARPGGNTIYF.

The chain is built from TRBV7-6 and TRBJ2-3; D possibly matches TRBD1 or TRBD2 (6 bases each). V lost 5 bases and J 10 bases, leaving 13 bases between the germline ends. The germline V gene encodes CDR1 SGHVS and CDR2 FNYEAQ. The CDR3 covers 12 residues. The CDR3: CASSPPGAAQYF. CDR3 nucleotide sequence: TGTGCCAGCAGCCCTCCGGGGGCTGCGCAGTATTTT.

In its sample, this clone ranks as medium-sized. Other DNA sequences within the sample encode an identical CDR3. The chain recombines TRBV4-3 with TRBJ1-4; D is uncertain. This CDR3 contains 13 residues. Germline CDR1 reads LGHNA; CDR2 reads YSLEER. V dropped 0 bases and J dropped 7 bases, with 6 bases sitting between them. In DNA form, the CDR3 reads TGCGCCAGCAGCCAAGATCTCGTTGAAAAACTGTTTTTT. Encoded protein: CASSQDLVEKLFF.

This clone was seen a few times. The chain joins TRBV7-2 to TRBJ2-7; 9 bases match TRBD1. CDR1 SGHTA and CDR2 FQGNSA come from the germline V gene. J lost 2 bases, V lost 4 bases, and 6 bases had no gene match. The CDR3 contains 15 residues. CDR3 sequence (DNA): TGTGCCAGCAGCTCCGGTGGGACAGGGACCTACGAGCAGTACTTC. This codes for CASSSGGTGTYEQYF.

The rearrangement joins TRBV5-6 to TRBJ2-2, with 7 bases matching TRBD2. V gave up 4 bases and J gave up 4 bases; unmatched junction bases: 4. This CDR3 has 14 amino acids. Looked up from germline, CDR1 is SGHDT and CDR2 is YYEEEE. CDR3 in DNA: TGTGCCAGCAGCGCGGGACTATCCACCGGGGAGCTGTTTTTT. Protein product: CASSAGLSTGELFF.

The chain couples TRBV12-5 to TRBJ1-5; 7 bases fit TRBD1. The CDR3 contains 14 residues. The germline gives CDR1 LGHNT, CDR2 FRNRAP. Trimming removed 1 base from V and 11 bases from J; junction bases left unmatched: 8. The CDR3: CASGLGGQLQSQHF. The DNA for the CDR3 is TGTGCTAGTGGTTTGGGGGGACAGTTACAGTCCCAGCATTTT.

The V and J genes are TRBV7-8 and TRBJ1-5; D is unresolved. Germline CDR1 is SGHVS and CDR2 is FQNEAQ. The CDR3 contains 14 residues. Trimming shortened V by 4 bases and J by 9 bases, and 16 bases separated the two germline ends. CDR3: CASSSLGSLSPQHF. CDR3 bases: TGTGCCAGCAGCTCCCTCGGTTCGCTATCGCCCCAGCATTTT.

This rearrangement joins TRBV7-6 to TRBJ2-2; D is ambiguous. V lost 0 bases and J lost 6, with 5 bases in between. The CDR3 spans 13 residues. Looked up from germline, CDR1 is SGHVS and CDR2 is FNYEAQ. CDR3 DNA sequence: TGTGCCAGCAGCTTAGCAGGGCCCGGGGAGCTGTTTTTT. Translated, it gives CASSLAGPGELFF.

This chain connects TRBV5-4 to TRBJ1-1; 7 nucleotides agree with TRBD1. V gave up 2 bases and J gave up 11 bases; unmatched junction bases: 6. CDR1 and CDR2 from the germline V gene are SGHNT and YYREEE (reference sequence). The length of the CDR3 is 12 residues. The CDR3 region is CASSLITGDAFF. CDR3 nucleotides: TGTGCCAGCAGCTTAATAACAGGGGATGCTTTCTTT.

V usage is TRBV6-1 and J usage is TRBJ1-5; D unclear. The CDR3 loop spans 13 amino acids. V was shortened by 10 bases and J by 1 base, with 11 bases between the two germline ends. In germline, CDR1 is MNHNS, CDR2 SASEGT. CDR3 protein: CATLSASNQPQHF. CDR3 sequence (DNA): TGTGCCACCCTTTCAGCGAGCAATCAGCCCCAGCATTTT.

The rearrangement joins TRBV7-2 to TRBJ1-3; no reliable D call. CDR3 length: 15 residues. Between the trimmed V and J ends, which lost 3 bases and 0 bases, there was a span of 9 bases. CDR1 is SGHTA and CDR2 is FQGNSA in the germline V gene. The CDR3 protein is CASSFSGFSGNTIYF. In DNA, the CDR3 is TGTGCCAGCAGCTTCAGTGGGTTCTCTGGAAACACCATATATTTT. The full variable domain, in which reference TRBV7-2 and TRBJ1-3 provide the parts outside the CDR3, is GAGVSQSPSNKVTEKGKDVELRCDPISGHTALYWYRQSLGQGLEFLIYFQGNSAPDKSGLPSDRFSAERTGGSVSTLTIQRTQQEDSAVYLCASSFSGFSGNTIYFGEGSWLTVV.

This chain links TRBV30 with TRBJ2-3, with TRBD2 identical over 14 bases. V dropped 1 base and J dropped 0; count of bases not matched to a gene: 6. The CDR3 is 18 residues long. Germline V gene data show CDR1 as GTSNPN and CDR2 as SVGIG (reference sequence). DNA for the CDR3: TGTGCCTGGAGTGCGGGACTAGCGGGGGCCTCAAGCACAGATACGCAGTATTTT. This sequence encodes CAWSAGLAGASSTDTQYF. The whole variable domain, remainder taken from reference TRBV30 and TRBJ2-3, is SQTIHQWPATLVQPVGSPLSLECTVEGTSNPNLYWYRQAAGRGLQLLFYSVGIGQISSEVPQNLSASRPQDRQFILSSKKLLLSDSGFYLCAWSAGLAGASSTDTQYFGPGTRLTVL.

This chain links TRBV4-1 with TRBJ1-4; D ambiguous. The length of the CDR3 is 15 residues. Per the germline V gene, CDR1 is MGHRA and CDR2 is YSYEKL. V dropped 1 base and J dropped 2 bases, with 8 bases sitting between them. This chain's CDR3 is CASSQAWLTNEKLFF. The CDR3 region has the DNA TGCGCCAGCAGCCAAGCTTGGCTTACTAATGAAAAACTGTTTTTT.

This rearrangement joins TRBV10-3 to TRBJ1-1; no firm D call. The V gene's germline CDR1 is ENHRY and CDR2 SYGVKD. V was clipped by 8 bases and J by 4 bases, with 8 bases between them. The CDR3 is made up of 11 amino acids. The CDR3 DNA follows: TGTGCCATCGGAGGAAGCACTGAAGCTTTCTTT. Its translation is CAIGGSTEAFF.

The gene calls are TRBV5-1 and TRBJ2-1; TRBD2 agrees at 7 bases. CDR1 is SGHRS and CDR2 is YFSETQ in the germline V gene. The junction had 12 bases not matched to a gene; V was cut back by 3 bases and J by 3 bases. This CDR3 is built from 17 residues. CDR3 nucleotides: TGCGCCAGCAGCTGGCGACCGGGAGGCGGATACTACAATGAGCAGTTCTTC. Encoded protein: CASSWRPGGGYYNEQFF.